This passage covers 17 T cell receptor beta chains from one sample sequenced in a study of cytomegalovirus exposure and HLA in healthy donors. 13 Jbeta primers and 60 Vbeta primers were used for the PCR. The table came from immunoSEQ multiplex PCR; TCRdb's copy has only in-frame clones and leaves some out. The profile covers about 140,000 clones, with around 57% appearing a single time and roughly 1.8% taken by the ten largest. Input material: PBMCs. These TCRs come from a male donor in good health and CMV-seronegative.

Regarding this clone: The same CDR3 arises from other DNA sequences in this sample as well. The chain couples TRBV21-1 to TRBJ1-6. TRBV21-1 corresponds to a pseudogene. There are 19 residues in the CDR3. This CDR3 is CASSSLPGTGGESNSPLHF. DNA for the CDR3: TGTGCCAGCAGCTCTCTGCCCGGGACGGGGGGAGAGAGTAATTCACCCCTCCACTTT.

The CDR3 protein is CASSIAAWTGGPSGNTIYF. The CDR3 region has the DNA TGTGCCAGTAGTATAGCGGCATGGACAGGGGGCCCTTCTGGAAACACCATATATTTT. The V and J genes are TRBV19 and TRBJ1-3, with 11 bases aligning to TRBD1. The junction had 9 bases not matched to a gene; V was cut back by 1 base and J by 1 base. Germline V gene sequence: CDR1 LNHDA, CDR2 SQIVND (reference sequence). The CDR3 has 19 amino acids.

This clone came up once. The rearrangement links TRBV11-2 to TRBJ2-7; D is possibly TRBD2 (5 bases). This CDR3 spans 14 amino acids. Germline V lookup: CDR1 SGHAT, CDR2 FQNNGV. Trimming took off 1 base at V and 2 bases at J, with 9 bases between the two ends. CDR3 DNA sequence: TGTGCCAGCAGCTTAGCCGCGGGCCCCTACGAGCAGTACTTC. This translates into CASSLAAGPYEQYF. The full variable domain, completed using reference TRBV11-2 and TRBJ2-7, is EAGVAQSPRYKIIEKRQSVAFWCNPISGHATLYWYQQILGQGPKLLIQFQNNGVVDDSQLPKDRFSAERLKGVDSTLKIQPAKLEDSAVYLCASSLAAGPYEQYFGPGTRLTVT.

In this sample, this clone turned up a few times. The chain combines TRBV28 with TRBJ2-5; 9 bases line up with TRBD1. Trimming removed 4 bases from V and 5 bases from J; junction bases left unmatched: 5. The CDR3 has 14 residues. Germline CDR1 is MDHEN and CDR2 is SYDVKM. Written as DNA, the CDR3 is TGTGCCAGCAGTTCACAGGGGGCTAGGGAGACCCAGTACTTC. Its protein is CASSSQGARETQYF.

This clone was seen more than once but under ten times. This chain joins TRBV11-2 and TRBJ2-7, with D possibly matching TRBD2 (6 bases). Trimming took off 0 bases at V and 3 bases at J, with 9 bases between the two ends. CDR1 and CDR2 (germline): SGHAT, FQNNGV. The CDR3 is 14 amino acids. CDR3 DNA: TGTGCCAGCAGCTTAGAAATGGGAGGCTACGAGCAGTACTTC. Amino acid sequence: CASSLEMGGYEQYF.

This chain uses TRBV2 with TRBJ1-5, with 8 nucleotides matching TRBD1. Germline CDR1 SNHLY, CDR2 FYNNEI. The V and J ends lost 5 bases and 8 bases, in that order; junction bases with no gene match: 5. The CDR3 totals 13 residues. DNA of the CDR3: TGTGCCAGCAGTCGACAGGGGTTTAAGCCCCAGCATTTT. Protein: CASSRQGFKPQHF. The whole variable domain, filled in from reference TRBV2 and TRBJ1-5, reads EPEVTQTPSHQVTQMGQEVILRCVPISNHLYFYWYRQILGQKVEFLVSFYNNEISEKSEIFDDQFSVERPDGSNFTLKIRSTKLEDSAMYFCASSRQGFKPQHFGDGTRLSIL.

The table lists this clone with a few counts. The gene calls are TRBV7-8 and TRBJ1-5; no clear D. Trimming shortened V by 0 bases and J by 2 bases, and 8 bases separated the two germline ends. CDR3 length: 15 residues. The germline CDR1 and CDR2 sequences are SGHVS and FQNEAQ. CDR3 in DNA: TGTGCCAGCAGCTTAGCAGAAAGCGGCAATCAGCCCCAGCATTTT. This codes for CASSLAESGNQPQHF.

This clone was observed a handful of times. CDR3: CASSLSGGNGNSPLHF. DNA of the CDR3: TGTGCCAGCAGTTTATCGGGAGGGAACGGGAATTCACCCCTCCACTTT. The chain couples TRBV27 to TRBJ1-6; D ambiguous. Trimming took off 0 bases at V and 7 bases at J, with 13 bases between the two ends. Germline V gene lookup returns CDR1 MNHEY and CDR2 SMNVEV (reference sequence). The CDR3 loop spans 16 amino acids.

Turning to this clone: The junction departs from germline at one end; a sequencing error may be responsible. The same CDR3 arises from other DNA sequences in this sample as well. The chain joins TRBV18 to TRBJ1-1; perhaps TRBD1 as D (6 bases). The CDR3 runs 15 residues. CDR1 and CDR2 (germline): KGHSH, LQKENI. The CDR3 nucleotides are TGTGCCAGCTCACCACTCCGGACAGAAATCACTGAAGCCTTCTTT. As protein: CASSPLRTEITEAFF.

The chain is built from TRBV18 and TRBJ2-1; 11 bases are shared with TRBD1. The CDR3 runs 15 residues. Germline CDR1 is KGHSH and CDR2 is LQKENI. The V gene end was trimmed by 3 bases and the J gene end by 7 bases; junction bases not matched to a gene: 5. CDR3 protein: CASSPGTGGDNEQFF. The CDR3 DNA reads as TGTGCCAGCTCACCTGGGACAGGGGGGGATAATGAGCAGTTCTTC.

The chain uses TRBV6-1 and TRBJ2-5; 10 positions match TRBD1. The CDR3 runs 15 residues. Losses at the gene ends were 5 bases for V and 3 bases for J; bases not matched to a gene: 6. Per the germline V gene, CDR1 is MNHNS and CDR2 is SASEGT. The DNA of the CDR3 is TGTGCCAGCAGTAGGACAGGGGGTCTGGAAGAGACCCAGTACTTC. Protein product: CASSRTGGLEETQYF.

This clone was seen only a few times. V is TRBV7-2 and J is TRBJ1-1; 7 positions match TRBD1. CDR1 SGHTA and CDR2 FQGNSA come from the germline V gene. The V gene end was trimmed by 3 bases and the J gene end by 10 bases; junction bases not matched to a gene: 17. The CDR3 spans 16 residues. The CDR3 nucleotides are TGTGCCAGCAGCTTTAATTTGGTTACACCGGGACAGAGAGCTTTCTTT. This gives the protein CASSFNLVTPGQRAFF.

The chain couples TRBV5-4 to TRBJ2-1; D is possibly TRBD1 (6 bases). The V end lost 0 bases, the J end lost 8 bases, and 18 bases lay between the germline ends. Germline V gene lookup returns CDR1 SGHNT and CDR2 YYREEE (reference sequence). The length of the CDR3 is 16 residues. The CDR3 here is CASSLDGFRTVYEQFF. CDR3 coding DNA: TGTGCCAGCAGCTTGGACGGGTTCCGGACAGTCTATGAGCAGTTCTTC.

This chain links TRBV5-4 with TRBJ2-7; perhaps TRBD1 as D (5 bases). The ends were cut back, 0 bases at V and 0 bases at J, with 13 bases in the middle. The V gene's germline CDR1 is SGHNT and CDR2 YYREEE (reference sequence). The CDR3 runs 16 residues. The DNA for the CDR3 is TGTGCCAGCAGCTTGGGAGGCAGGGCCAGCTCCTACGAGCAGTACTTC. Its translation: CASSLGGRASSYEQYF. The complete variable domain, with remaining parts taken from reference TRBV5-4 and TRBJ2-7, reads ETGVTQSPTHLIKTRGQQVTLRCSSQSGHNTVSWYQQALGQGPQFIFQYYREEENGRGNFPPRFSGLQFPNYSSELNVNALELDDSALYLCASSLGGRASSYEQYFGPGTRLTVT.

This clone was recorded once. This chain uses TRBV30 with TRBJ1-2, with D uncertain. The CDR3 totals 10 residues. From germline, CDR1 is GTSNPN and CDR2 SVGIG (reference sequence). V lost 2 bases and J lost 8, with 6 bases in between. This CDR3 is CAWSPLGYTF. CDR3 nucleotide sequence: TGTGCCTGGAGTCCCTTGGGCTACACCTTC.

This clone was counted between two and nine times. The chain is built from TRBV5-1 and TRBJ2-2, with a tentative D call TRBD1 (6 bases). The V gene lost 4 bases and the J gene lost 3 bases, with 13 bases spanning the gap. The CDR3 is made up of 15 amino acids. The germline CDR1 and CDR2 sequences are SGHRS and YFSETQ. CDR3 coding DNA: TGCGCCAGCAGCCCGAGACAGGACGACACCGGGGAGCTGTTTTTT. Translated: CASSPRQDDTGELFF.

This clone was seen a handful of times. The chain uses TRBV5-1 and TRBJ2-1; 12 positions match TRBD2. CDR3 length equals 13 residues. The germline CDR1 and CDR2 sequences are SGHRS and YFSETQ. J was trimmed by 8 bases and V by 5 bases; bases with no gene match: 2. The CDR3 nucleotides are TGCGCCAGCAGGCTAGCGGGGGGGCATGAGCAGTTCTTC. It yields the protein CASRLAGGHEQFF.